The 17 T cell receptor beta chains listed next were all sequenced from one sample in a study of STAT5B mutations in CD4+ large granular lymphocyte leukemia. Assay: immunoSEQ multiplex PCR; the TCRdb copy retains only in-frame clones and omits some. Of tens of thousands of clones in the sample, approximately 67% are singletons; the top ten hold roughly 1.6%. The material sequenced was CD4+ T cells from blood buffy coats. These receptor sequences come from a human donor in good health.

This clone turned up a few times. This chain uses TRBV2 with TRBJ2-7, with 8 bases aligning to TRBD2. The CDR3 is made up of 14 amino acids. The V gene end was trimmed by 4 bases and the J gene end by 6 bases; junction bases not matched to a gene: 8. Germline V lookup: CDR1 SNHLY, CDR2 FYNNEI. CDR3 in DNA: TGTGCCAGCAGTGTCGGGAGGGAGTATAGCGAGCAGTACTTC. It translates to CASSVGREYSEQYF.

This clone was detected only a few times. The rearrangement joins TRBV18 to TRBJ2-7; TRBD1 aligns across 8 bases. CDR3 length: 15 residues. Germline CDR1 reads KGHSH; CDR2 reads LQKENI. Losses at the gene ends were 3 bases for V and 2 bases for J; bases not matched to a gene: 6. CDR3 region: CASSPQTGVPYEQYF. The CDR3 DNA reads TGTGCCAGCTCACCCCAGACAGGGGTGCCCTACGAGCAGTACTTC. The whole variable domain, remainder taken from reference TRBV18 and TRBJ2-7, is NAGVMQNPRHLVRRRGQEARLRCSPMKGHSHVYWYRQLPEEGLKFMVYLQKENIIDESGMPKERFSAEFPKEGPSILRIQQVVRGDSAAYFCASSPQTGVPYEQYFGPGTRLTVT.

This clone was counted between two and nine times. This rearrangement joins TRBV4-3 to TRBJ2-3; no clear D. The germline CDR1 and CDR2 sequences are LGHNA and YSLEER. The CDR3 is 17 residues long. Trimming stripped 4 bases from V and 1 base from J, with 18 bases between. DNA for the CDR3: TGCGCCAGCAGCCCTTTCGGCCTTTTCAAGGGCACAGATACGCAGTATTTT. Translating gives CASSPFGLFKGTDTQYF.

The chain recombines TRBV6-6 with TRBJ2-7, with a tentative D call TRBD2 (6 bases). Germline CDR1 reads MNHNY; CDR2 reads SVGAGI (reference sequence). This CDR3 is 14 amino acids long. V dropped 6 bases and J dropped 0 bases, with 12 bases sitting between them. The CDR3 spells CASSLGGNSYEQYF. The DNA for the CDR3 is TGTGCCAGCAGCTTGGGCGGGAACTCCTACGAGCAGTACTTC.

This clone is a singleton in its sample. The CDR3 region is CASSAVGGSTDTQYF. In DNA, the CDR3 is TGTGCCAGCAGCGCTGTTGGGGGTAGCACAGATACGCAGTATTTT. The chain carries TRBV9 and TRBJ2-3; either TRBD1 or TRBD2 may fit D (5 bases each). The germline V gene has CDR1 SGDLS and CDR2 YYNGEE. Trimming pared 3 bases from V and 0 bases from J, leaving 11 bases between. CDR3 length: 15 amino acids.

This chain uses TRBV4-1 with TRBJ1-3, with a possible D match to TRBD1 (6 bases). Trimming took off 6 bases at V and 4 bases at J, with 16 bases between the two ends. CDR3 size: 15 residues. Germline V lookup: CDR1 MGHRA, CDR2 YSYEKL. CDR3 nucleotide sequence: TGCGCCAGCAGTCGGACCGGGCAGGGGGGAAACACCATATATTTT. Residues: CASSRTGQGGNTIYF.

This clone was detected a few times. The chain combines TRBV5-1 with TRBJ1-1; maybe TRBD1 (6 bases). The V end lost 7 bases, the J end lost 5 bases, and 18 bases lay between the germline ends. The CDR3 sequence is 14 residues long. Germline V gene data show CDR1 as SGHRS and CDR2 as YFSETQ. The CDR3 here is CASVWGAGGTEAFF. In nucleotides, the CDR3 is TGCGCCAGCGTCTGGGGGGCCGGAGGGACTGAAGCTTTCTTT.

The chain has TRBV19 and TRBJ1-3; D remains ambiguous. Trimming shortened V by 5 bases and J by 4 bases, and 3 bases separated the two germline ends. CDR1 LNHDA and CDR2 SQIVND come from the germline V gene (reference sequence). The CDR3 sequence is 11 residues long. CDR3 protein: CASSGGNTIYF. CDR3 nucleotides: TGTGCCAGTAGTGGGGGAAACACCATATATTTT.

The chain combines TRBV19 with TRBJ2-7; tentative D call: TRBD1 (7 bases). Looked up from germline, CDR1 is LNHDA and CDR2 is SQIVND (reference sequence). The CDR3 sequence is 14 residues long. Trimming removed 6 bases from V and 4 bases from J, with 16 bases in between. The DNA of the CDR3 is TGTGCCAGTAGCGCAGGGGGAGGTCTTTACGAGCAGTACTTC. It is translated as CASSAGGGLYEQYF.

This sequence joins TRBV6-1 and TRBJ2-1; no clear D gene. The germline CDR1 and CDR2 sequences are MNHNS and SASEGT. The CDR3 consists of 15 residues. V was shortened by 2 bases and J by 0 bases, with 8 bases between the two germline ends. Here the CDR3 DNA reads TGTGCCAGCAGTGAACAGCGCAGCTCCTACAATGAGCAGTTCTTC. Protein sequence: CASSEQRSSYNEQFF.

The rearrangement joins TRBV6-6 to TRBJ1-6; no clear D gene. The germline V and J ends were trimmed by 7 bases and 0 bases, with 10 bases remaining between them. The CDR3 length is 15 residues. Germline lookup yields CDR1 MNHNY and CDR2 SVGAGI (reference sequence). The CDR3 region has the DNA TGTGCCAGCACCCTCAGTAGCTCCTATAATTCACCCCTCCACTTT. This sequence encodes CASTLSSSYNSPLHF.

The CDR3 here is CASSMGTDTGELFF. The CDR3 nucleotides are TGTGCCAGTAGTATGGGGACAGACACCGGGGAGCTGTTTTTT. The rearrangement joins TRBV19 to TRBJ2-2; TRBD1 aligns across 7 bases. CDR3 length equals 14 residues. J was trimmed by 3 bases and V by 3 bases; bases with no gene match: 1. CDR1 is LNHDA, CDR2 SQIVND, per germline (reference sequence).

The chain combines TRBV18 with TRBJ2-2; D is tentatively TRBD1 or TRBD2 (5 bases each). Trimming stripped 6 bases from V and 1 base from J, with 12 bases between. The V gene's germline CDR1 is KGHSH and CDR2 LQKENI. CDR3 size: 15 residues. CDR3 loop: CASSVGRMNTGELFF. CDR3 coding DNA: TGTGCCAGCTCGGTGGGACGGATGAACACCGGGGAGCTGTTTTTT.

CDR3 bases: TGCGCCAGCAGCCAAGACCCGAGGGGAAACACCATATATTTT. It specifies CASSQDPRGNTIYF. The V call is TRBV4-3, the J call TRBJ1-3, with D unresolved. Germline V gene data show CDR1 as LGHNA and CDR2 as YSLEER. The ends were cut back, 0 bases at V and 4 bases at J, with 7 bases in the middle. This CDR3 spans 14 amino acids.

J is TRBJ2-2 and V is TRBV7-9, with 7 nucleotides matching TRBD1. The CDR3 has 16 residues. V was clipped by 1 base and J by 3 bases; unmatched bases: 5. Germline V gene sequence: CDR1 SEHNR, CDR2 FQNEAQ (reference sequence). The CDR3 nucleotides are TGTGCCAGCAGCTTAGGACAGGGAACCTACACCGGGGAGCTGTTTTTT. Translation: CASSLGQGTYTGELFF.

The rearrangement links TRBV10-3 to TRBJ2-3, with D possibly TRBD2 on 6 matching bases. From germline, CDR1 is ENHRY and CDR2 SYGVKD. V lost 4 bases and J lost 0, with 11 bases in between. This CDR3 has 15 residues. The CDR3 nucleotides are TGTGCCATCAGTGGGTCTAGCGTTAGCACAGATACGCAGTATTTT. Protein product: CAISGSSVSTDTQYF.

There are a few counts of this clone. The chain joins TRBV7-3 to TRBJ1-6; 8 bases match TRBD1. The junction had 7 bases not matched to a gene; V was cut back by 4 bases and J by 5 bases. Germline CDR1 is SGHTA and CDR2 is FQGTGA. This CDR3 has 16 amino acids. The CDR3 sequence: CASSSELGQDNSPLHF. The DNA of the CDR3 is TGTGCCAGCAGCTCCGAACTGGGACAGGATAATTCACCCCTCCACTTT.